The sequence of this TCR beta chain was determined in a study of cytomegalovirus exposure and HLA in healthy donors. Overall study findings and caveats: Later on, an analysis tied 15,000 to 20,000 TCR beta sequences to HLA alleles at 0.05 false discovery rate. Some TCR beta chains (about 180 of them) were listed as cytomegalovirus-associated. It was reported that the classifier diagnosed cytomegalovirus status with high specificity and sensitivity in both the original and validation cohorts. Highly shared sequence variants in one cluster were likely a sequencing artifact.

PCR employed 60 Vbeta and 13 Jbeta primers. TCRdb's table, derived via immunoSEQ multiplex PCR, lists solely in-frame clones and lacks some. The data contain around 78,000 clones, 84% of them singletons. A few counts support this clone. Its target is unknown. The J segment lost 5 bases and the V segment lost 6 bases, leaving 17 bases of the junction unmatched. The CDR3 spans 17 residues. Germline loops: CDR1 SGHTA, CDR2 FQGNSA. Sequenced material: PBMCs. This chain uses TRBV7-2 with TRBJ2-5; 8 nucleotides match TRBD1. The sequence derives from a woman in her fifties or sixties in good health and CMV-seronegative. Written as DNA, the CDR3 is TGTGCCAGCAGGGCCTGGGGGGCAGGGGGCTTGGGGGAGACCCAGTACTTC. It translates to CASRAWGAGGLGETQYF.